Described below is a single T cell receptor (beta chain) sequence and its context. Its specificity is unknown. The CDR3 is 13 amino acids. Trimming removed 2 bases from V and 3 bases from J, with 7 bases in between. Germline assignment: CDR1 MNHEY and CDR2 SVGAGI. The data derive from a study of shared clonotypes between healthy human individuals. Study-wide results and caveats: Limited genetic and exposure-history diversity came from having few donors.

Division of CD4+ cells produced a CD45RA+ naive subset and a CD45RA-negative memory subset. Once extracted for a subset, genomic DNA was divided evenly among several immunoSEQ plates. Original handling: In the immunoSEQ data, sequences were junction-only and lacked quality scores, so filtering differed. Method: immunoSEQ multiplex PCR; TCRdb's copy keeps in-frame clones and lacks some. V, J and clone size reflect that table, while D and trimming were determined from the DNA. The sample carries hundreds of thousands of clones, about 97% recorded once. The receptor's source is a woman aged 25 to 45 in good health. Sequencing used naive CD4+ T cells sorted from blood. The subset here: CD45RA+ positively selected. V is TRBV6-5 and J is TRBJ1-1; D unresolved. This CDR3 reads CASSYERDTEAFF. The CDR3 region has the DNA TGTGCCAGCAGTTACGAGAGGGACACTGAAGCTTTCTTT.